This T cell receptor (beta chain) derives from a study of T cell responses to AZD1222 COVID-19 vaccine. In the case of this clone: What it binds is unknown.

General study findings and limits: Baseline seropositivity characterized only a handful of AZD1222 recipients. Per reports, nearly half of all spike-specific TCRs target regions that are unmutated in variants.

The germline gives CDR1 SGDLS, CDR2 YYNGEE. The trim removed 0 bases at V and 4 bases at J, leaving 5 bases unmatched. The CDR3 contains 16 residues. Using immunoSEQ multiplex PCR, the repertoire was profiled, and TCRdb retains in-frame clones only, with some absent. Among about 99,000 clones listed, 80% to 90% were seen once. This sequence originates from an adult in good health. Sequencing was performed on peripheral blood, taken on day 0 of AZD1222 vaccination. The chain is built from TRBV9 and TRBJ2-2, with TRBD2 matching 8 bases. CDR3 sequence: CASSVAPGGGTGELFF. The DNA for the CDR3 is TGTGCCAGCAGCGTAGCCCCGGGAGGGGGCACCGGGGAGCTGTTTTTT.